The 24 T cell receptor beta chains listed next were all sequenced from one sample in a study of radiotherapy plus CTLA-4 blockade in lung cancer. Profiled with immunoSEQ multiplex PCR; TCRdb holds only in-frame clones, not every one. The sample gives fewer than 65,000 clones, just under 85% of which show up once; 5% to 6.5% is in the top ten. Sequences were derived from peripheral blood, sampled from a patient treated with radiotherapy plus ipilimumab. These receptors were obtained from a human donor with non-small cell lung cancer whose response to radiotherapy plus ipilimumab could not be evaluated.

The rearrangement uses TRBV9 and TRBJ2-2, with a tentative D call TRBD1 (6 bases). Between the trimmed V and J ends, which lost 2 bases and 6 bases, there was a span of 8 bases. Germline V CDR1 and CDR2: SGDLS, YYNGEE. This CDR3 is 13 amino acids long. This chain's CDR3 is CASSVRGPGELFF. The DNA for the CDR3 is TGTGCCAGCAGCGTCAGGGGACCCGGGGAGCTGTTTTTT.

This clone was detected once. V is TRBV27 and J is TRBJ1-5; D is unclear. With 5 bases removed from V and 0 bases from J, the gap between germline ends came to 5 bases. CDR1 MNHEY and CDR2 SMNVEV come from the germline V gene (reference sequence). The CDR3 extends over 13 amino acids. The CDR3 sequence: CASSPNSNQPQHF. CDR3 coding DNA: TGTGCCAGCAGTCCAAATAGCAATCAGCCCCAGCATTTT.

This chain uses TRBV19 with TRBJ1-2; no firm D call. Germline CDR1 is LNHDA and CDR2 is SQIVND (reference sequence). The V and J ends lost 6 bases and 0 bases respectively, with 14 bases between them. The CDR3 has 15 amino acids. The CDR3 DNA is TGTGCCAGTAGCACTTTCCCCCGAGCTAACTATGGCTACACCTTC. It yields the protein CASSTFPRANYGYTF.

This sequence joins TRBV28 and TRBJ2-1; TRBD2 matches at 12 bases. Germline CDR1 is MDHEN and CDR2 is SYDVKM. The CDR3 is 15 residues long. Trimming removed 6 bases from V and 7 bases from J; junction bases left unmatched: 7. Here the CDR3 DNA reads TGTGCCAGCAGCTGGCTGACTAGCGGGAGAAATGAGCAGTTCTTC. This codes for CASSWLTSGRNEQFF.

This chain links TRBV23-1 with TRBJ2-3, with D possibly being TRBD1 (5 bases). TRBV23-1 carries the ORF label, with uncertain function. The CDR3 consists of 19 residues. The germline V and J ends were trimmed by 8 bases and 0 bases, with 27 bases remaining between them. The chain's CDR3 is CASAQRGQGPPDSTDTQYF. The CDR3 DNA sequence: TGCGCCAGCGCTCAGAGAGGTCAGGGCCCCCCTGATAGCACAGATACGCAGTATTTT.

This chain's CDR3 is CASGITEAFF. CDR3 coding DNA: TGTGCCAGCGGGATCACTGAAGCTTTCTTT. The chain employs TRBV12-5 and TRBJ1-1; no definite D call. From germline, CDR1 is LGHNT and CDR2 FRNRAP. CDR3 length equals 10 residues.

The rearrangement joins TRBV7-2 to TRBJ2-5; perhaps TRBD2 as D (7 bases). Gene TRBJ2-7 matches the end of the DNA better, so the J call may be wrong. Germline-derived CDR1 and CDR2 are SGHTA and FQGNSA. The CDR3 contains 14 residues. In DNA, the CDR3 is TGTGCCAGCAGCTCCCGAGGGGGGGCCTACGAGCAGTACTTC. Its translation is CASSSRGGAYEQYF.

This rearrangement joins TRBV4-2 to TRBJ2-5; 7 bases line up with TRBD1. Germline CDR1 reads LGHNA; CDR2 reads YNFKEQ. Trimming took 3 bases from V and 2 from J; bases not matched to a gene: 12. The CDR3 totals 17 residues. CDR3 DNA: TGTGCCAGCAGCCACAGCGCAGGGGGTTCCGAACAAGAGACCCAGTACTTC. Its translation is CASSHSAGGSEQETQYF.

This clone occurred once. V usage is TRBV29-1 and J usage is TRBJ2-7; D might be TRBD2 (5 bases). Germline CDR1 reads SQVTM; CDR2 reads ANQGSEA. V was shortened by 4 bases and J by 3 bases, with 7 bases between the two germline ends. CDR3 length: 11 residues. The CDR3 loop reads CSVGGGYEQYF. The CDR3 DNA reads as TGCAGCGTTGGTGGAGGCTACGAGCAGTACTTC.

In its sample, this clone is medium-sized (0.01 to 0.1%). V usage is TRBV4-3 and J usage is TRBJ2-7; 12 bases line up with TRBD2. The J segment lost 4 bases and the V segment lost 4 bases, leaving 8 bases of the junction unmatched. This CDR3 is built from 16 residues. CDR1 LGHNA and CDR2 YSLEER come from the germline V gene. DNA for the CDR3: TGCGCCAGCAGCCTCCATCGGACTAGCGGGACGTACGAGCAGTACTTC. Protein sequence: CASSLHRTSGTYEQYF.

J is TRBJ2-7 and V is TRBV5-4; a weak D match, TRBD2 (6 bases). This CDR3 has 15 residues. V lost 2 bases and J lost 2, with 14 bases in between. Per the germline V gene, CDR1 is SGHNT and CDR2 is YYREEE (reference sequence). The CDR3 sequence is CASSLGQGGPYEQYF. CDR3 DNA: TGTGCCAGCAGCTTAGGCCAGGGAGGACCCTACGAGCAGTACTTC.

In nucleotides, the CDR3 is TGTGCCAGCAGTTACGACAGGGGGCGAGGTAACTATGGCTACACCTTC. Amino acids: CASSYDRGRGNYGYTF. This rearrangement joins TRBV6-5 to TRBJ1-2, with TRBD1 identical over 10 bases. Germline CDR1 is MNHEY and CDR2 is SVGAGI. This CDR3 spans 16 amino acids. With 2 bases clipped from V and 1 base from J, the junction kept 4 bases outside the gene matches.

This clone was counted a single time. The chain employs TRBV6-5 and TRBJ1-5, with 9 bases lining up with TRBD1. V was pared by 2 bases and J by 4 bases, with 0 bases of the junction left unmatched. This CDR3 has 14 amino acids. Germline CDR1 is MNHEY and CDR2 is SVGAGI. The CDR3 loop is CASSYGQGNQPQHF. The CDR3 region has the DNA TGTGCCAGCAGTTACGGACAGGGGAATCAGCCCCAGCATTTT.

This chain joins TRBV25-1 and TRBJ1-4, with TRBD1 as a possible D gene (5 bases). V was cut by 4 bases and J by 3 bases, with 15 bases left in between. The CDR3 has 16 amino acids. Looked up from germline, CDR1 is MGHDK and CDR2 is SYGVNS. Here the CDR3 DNA reads TGTGCCAGCAGTGTCATTCTCAGGGCGGCTAATGAAAAACTGTTTTTT. Translated: CASSVILRAANEKLFF.

This sequence joins TRBV28 and TRBJ2-7, with TRBD1 matching over 7 bases. V dropped 3 bases and J dropped 4; count of bases not matched to a gene: 3. CDR3 length: 13 amino acids. In germline, CDR1 is MDHEN, CDR2 SYDVKM. CDR3 nucleotide sequence: TGTGCCAGCAGTTTTTTGACAGGGTACGAGCAGTACTTC. Residues: CASSFLTGYEQYF.

V gene TRBV5-6 combines with J gene TRBJ2-5; 11 bases map to TRBD2. Germline V lookup: CDR1 SGHDT, CDR2 YYEEEE. This CDR3 region has 19 residues. Losses at the gene ends were 1 base for V and 5 bases for J; bases not matched to a gene: 16. CDR3 DNA: TGTGCCAGCAGCTTGTTTGGGAAGGTAGCGGGAGGGCCTACGGAGACCCAGTACTTC. Its protein is CASSLFGKVAGGPTETQYF.

The chain couples TRBV5-4 to TRBJ2-1; 10 nucleotides line up with TRBD2. Looked up from germline, CDR1 is SGHNT and CDR2 is YYREEE (reference sequence). This CDR3 is 15 amino acids long. The trim removed 5 bases at V and 4 bases at J, leaving 6 bases unmatched. Here the CDR3 DNA reads TGTGCCAGCAGGCGGACTAGCGGTTCTTACAATGAGCAGTTCTTC. Encoded protein: CASRRTSGSYNEQFF.

V and J are TRBV7-2 and TRBJ2-1; D ambiguous. Trimming cost V 4 bases and J 6 bases, with 10 bases left between them. Germline values: CDR1 SGHTA, CDR2 FQGNSA. The CDR3 is 13 residues long. CDR3 sequence: CASSSVLFNEQFF. The CDR3 DNA reads TGTGCCAGCAGCTCCGTACTCTTCAATGAGCAGTTCTTC.

The chain is built from TRBV29-1 and TRBJ2-1, with 8 nucleotides matching TRBD1. Germline V gene sequence: CDR1 SQVTM, CDR2 ANQGSEA. The CDR3 sequence is 14 residues long. The junction had 8 bases not matched to a gene; V was cut back by 3 bases and J by 7 bases. The CDR3 region has the DNA TGCAGCGTTGACCGTACAGGGGGGTTGAATGAGCAGTTCTTC. Translated: CSVDRTGGLNEQFF.

The V gene is TRBV7-2, the J gene TRBJ2-5; TRBD2 aligns across 8 bases. With 5 bases clipped from V and 5 bases from J, the junction kept 7 bases outside the gene matches. The CDR3 totals 14 residues. Germline V gene data show CDR1 as SGHTA and CDR2 as FQGNSA. CDR3 nucleotide sequence: TGTGCCAGCAGCGTGGGACTAGAAAGGGAGACCCAGTACTTC. It is translated as CASSVGLERETQYF.

The rearrangement joins TRBV9 to TRBJ1-1; possible D gene TRBD1, 5 bases. The CDR3 has 15 residues. V was trimmed by 0 bases and J by 4 bases, leaving 13 bases between them. The germline V gene encodes CDR1 SGDLS and CDR2 YYNGEE. Written as DNA, the CDR3 is TGTGCCAGCAGCGTAGTGGGGGGGGTGGGCACTGAAGCTTTCTTT. It encodes CASSVVGGVGTEAFF.

This clone was detected once. V usage is TRBV10-1 and J usage is TRBJ2-5, with 9 bases that match TRBD1. Trimming cost V 9 bases and J 4 bases; bases outside gene matches: 9. Per the germline V gene, CDR1 is WNHNN and CDR2 is SYGVQD (reference sequence). The CDR3 is 14 amino acids. The CDR3 sequence is CASSRDRVGETQYF. The CDR3 DNA reads TGCGCCAGTTCCCGGGACAGGGTTGGAGAGACCCAGTACTTC.

The V gene is TRBV19, the J gene TRBJ2-3, with D possibly being TRBD2 (5 bases). The length of the CDR3 is 14 residues. Germline CDR1 LNHDA, CDR2 SQIVND (reference sequence). V lost 4 bases and J lost 1, with 9 bases in between. The CDR3 loop reads CASSTDSGTDTQYF. The CDR3 DNA reads TGTGCCAGTAGTACCGATAGCGGCACAGATACGCAGTATTTT.

The chain uses TRBV12-1 and TRBJ2-7; TRBD2 reflects the table's D call only, with no check against the DNA. TRBV12-1 is a recognized pseudogene. CDR3 length: 14 residues. CDR3 region: CASSNRDCAYEQYF. CDR3 sequence (DNA): TGTGCCAGCAGTAATAGGGACTGCGCCTACGAGCAGTACTTC.